Sequencing of this T cell receptor (beta chain) was carried out in a study of T cell responses to AZD1222 COVID-19 vaccine. As concerns this clone: Its target is unknown.

This CDR3 region has 17 residues. V was cut by 4 bases and J by 1 base, with 14 bases left in between. Germline V gene sequence: CDR1 MNHNS, CDR2 SASEGT. Study-level points and caveats: Seropositivity was recorded at baseline in only a handful of AZD1222 recipients.

TCRdb's table, derived via immunoSEQ multiplex PCR, lists solely in-frame clones and lacks some. The sample has approximately 130,000 clones, about nine tenths seen once. Sample: peripheral blood, taken 28 days after the second AZD1222 dose. The sequence was obtained from an adult who received the AZD1222 COVID-19 vaccine. The chain uses TRBV6-1 and TRBJ1-6, with D possibly matching TRBD1 (5 bases). The CDR3 DNA reads as TGTGCCAGCAGTGTGCAGGGCGCAGATTCCTATAATTCACCCCTCCACTTT. Protein product: CASSVQGADSYNSPLHF.